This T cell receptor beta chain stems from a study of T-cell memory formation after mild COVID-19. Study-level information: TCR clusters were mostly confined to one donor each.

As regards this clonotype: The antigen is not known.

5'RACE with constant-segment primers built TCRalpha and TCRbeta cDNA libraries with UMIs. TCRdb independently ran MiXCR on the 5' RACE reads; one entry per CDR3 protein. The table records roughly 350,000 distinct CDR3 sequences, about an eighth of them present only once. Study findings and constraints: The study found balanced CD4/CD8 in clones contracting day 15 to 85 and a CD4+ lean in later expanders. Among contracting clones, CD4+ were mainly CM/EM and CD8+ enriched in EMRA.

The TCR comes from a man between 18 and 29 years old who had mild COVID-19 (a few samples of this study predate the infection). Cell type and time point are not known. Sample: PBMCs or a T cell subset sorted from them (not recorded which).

DNA for the CDR3: TGTGCCAGCAGTAAAATGGGGGATTCACCCCTCCACTTT. This encodes CASSKMGDSPLHF. The chain couples TRBV6-1 to TRBJ1-6; possible D gene TRBD1, 5 bases. Per the germline V gene, CDR1 is MNHNS and CDR2 is SASEGT. This CDR3 is built from 13 residues. Deletions cut 5 bases from V and 8 bases from J, with 10 bases between.